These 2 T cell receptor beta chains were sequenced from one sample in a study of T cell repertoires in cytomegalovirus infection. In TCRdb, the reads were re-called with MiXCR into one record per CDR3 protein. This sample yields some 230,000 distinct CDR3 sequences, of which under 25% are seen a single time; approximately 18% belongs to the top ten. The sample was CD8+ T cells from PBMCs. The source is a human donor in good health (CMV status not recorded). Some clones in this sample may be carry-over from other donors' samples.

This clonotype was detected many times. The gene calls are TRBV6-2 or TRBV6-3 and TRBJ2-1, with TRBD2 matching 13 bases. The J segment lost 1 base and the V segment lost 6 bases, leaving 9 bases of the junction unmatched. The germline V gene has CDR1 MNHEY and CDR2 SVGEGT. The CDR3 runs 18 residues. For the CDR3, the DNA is TGTGCCAGCAGCTACGCCGAGACTAGCGGGGGGTCCTACAATGAGCAGTTCTTC. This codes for CASSYAETSGGSYNEQFF.

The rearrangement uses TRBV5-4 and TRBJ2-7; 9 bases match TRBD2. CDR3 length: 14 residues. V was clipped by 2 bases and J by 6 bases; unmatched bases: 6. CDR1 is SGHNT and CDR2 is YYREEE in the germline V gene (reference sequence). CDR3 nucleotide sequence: TGTGCCAGCAGCTTTGGGACTAGCTTAACCGAGCAGTACTTC. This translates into CASSFGTSLTEQYF.